This TCR beta chain was retrieved from a study of blood T cell repertoires in COVID-19. Overall study: Acute and convalescent COVID-19 samples came from the United States, Italy and Spain.

Participant-reported clinical history was the basis for cohort assignment. The length of the CDR3 is 14 residues. V gave up 1 base and J gave up 3 bases, with 10 bases separating them. CDR1 SGHDN and CDR2 FVKESK come from the germline V gene. In the original workflow: How many nucleated cells were present was estimated from reference gene primer amplification. TCRdb's table, derived via immunoSEQ multiplex PCR, lists solely in-frame clones and lacks some. The DNA gave D and trimming, while V, J and clone size come from that table. Of some 300,000 clones in the sample, roughly 90% are singletons; the top ten hold 3.9%.

The sequence came from a woman aged 30 to 39 who had been exposed to COVID-19. The chain couples TRBV14 to TRBJ2-7; weak D call: TRBD2 (5 bases). Input material: PBMCs or T cells enriched from blood (not recorded which). The CDR3, as DNA: TGTGCCAGCAGCCAAGGTCCGGGGTTCTACGAGCAGTACTTC. As protein: CASSQGPGFYEQYF.